This T cell receptor beta chain was recovered during a study of a mutant IDH1 vaccine in newly diagnosed glioma. Study background: Therapy received beforehand was radiotherapy, temozolomide, or both, with most patients given both.

Time point here: week 23, last vaccination. A 20-mer mutant IDH1 peptide at 300 ug was injected subcutaneously with topical imiquimod. Clones were sequenced by immunoSEQ multiplex PCR, and TCRdb holds only the in-frame ones, with some missing. The table shows tens of thousands of clones, with about four fifths occurring only once. Worth noting for this clone: Its antigen is unidentified.

The CDR3 covers 15 residues. Unmatched junction bases numbered 14, after V lost 6 bases and J lost 9 bases. Germline CDR1 is MNHEY and CDR2 is SVGAGI. The rearrangement uses TRBV6-5 and TRBJ2-5; 9 bases map to TRBD1. This clonotype was sampled from a man aged 35-49 years with glioma. The specimen was PBMCs, collected from a glioma patient whose treatment included an IDH1 peptide vaccine. CDR3 amino acids: CASSPKPGQGSAQYF. In DNA, the CDR3 is TGTGCCAGCAGCCCAAAACCGGGACAGGGCTCGGCCCAGTACTTC.